The rows below give T cell receptor beta chains drawn from one sample of a study of cytomegalovirus exposure and HLA in healthy donors. Clones were sequenced by immunoSEQ multiplex PCR, and TCRdb holds only the in-frame ones, with some missing. The table has some 180,000 clones, 82% seen once. The sequenced sample consisted of PBMCs. Receptor source: a man aged 35-49 years in good health and CMV-seronegative. Both conserved end residues are part of each CDR3. Each record gives: D gene, V gene, J gene, clone size, CDR3 DNA, CDR3 protein. A D gene is named only where the DNA matches it firmly. Clone size is given for some rows only: seen once, a few or many times, or a class if the clone is expanded.

>NA|TRBV2|TRBJ1-4|NA
TGTGCCAGCAGTGAAGCGGTAAACAGGGTTGAGAAACTGTTTTTT
CASSEAVNRVEKLFF
>NA|TRBV29-1|TRBJ1-1|few
TGCAGCGTTGATAGAGGGAACACTGAAGCTTTCTTT
CSVDRGNTEAFF
>NA|TRBV6-1|TRBJ2-7|NA
TGTGCCAGCAGTGAATATGGCAGGTCCTACGAGCAGTACTTC
CASSEYGRSYEQYF
>NA|TRBV4-3|TRBJ2-7|few
TGCGCCAGCAGCCAAGATATAGCTTACGAGCAGTACTTC
CASSQDIAYEQYF
>TRBD1|TRBV5-1|TRBJ2-1|NA
TGCGCCAGCAGCTTGGATGGAACAGGGGCCTACAATGAGCAGTTCTTC
CASSLDGTGAYNEQFF
>TRBD2|TRBV29-1|TRBJ2-3|NA
TGCAGCGTTGCTGGCGGGAGAGGCACAGATACGCAGTATTTT
CSVAGGRGTDTQYF
>TRBD2|TRBV9|TRBJ2-3|NA
TGTGCCAGCAGCGTCGGGCTAGCGGGGGCCCCCGATACGCAGTATTTT
CASSVGLAGAPDTQYF
>NA|TRBV28|TRBJ1-2|few
TGTGCCAGCAGTTTATCCGCAGGGTTAGCCTATGGCTACACCTTC
CASSLSAGLAYGYTF
>TRBD2|TRBV9|TRBJ2-3|NA
TGTGCCAGCACTAGCGGGGGTTCAACAGATACGCAGTATTTT
CASTSGGSTDTQYF
>NA|TRBV18|TRBJ2-5|once
TGTGCCAGCTCGTTCATGGGGGGAGAGACCCAGTACTTC
CASSFMGGETQYF
>NA|TRBV7-3|TRBJ1-1|NA
TGTGCCAGCAGCTTAGAACAGAACACTGAAGCTTTCTTT
CASSLEQNTEAFF
>TRBD2|TRBV5-4|TRBJ2-7|once
TGTGCCAGCAGCCTCCCCCCGGGGGGTAGAGACGAGCAGTACTTC
CASSLPPGGRDEQYF
>NA|TRBV2|TRBJ2-3|NA
TGTGCCAGCGTAGGACTTTACGGCGCAGATACGCAGTATTTT
CASVGLYGADTQYF
>TRBD2|TRBV2|TRBJ2-5|once
TGTGCCAGCAGTAGCGGGGGGCTCACTACGGAGACCCAGTACTTC
CASSSGGLTTETQYF